This T cell receptor (beta chain) is drawn from a study of cytomegalovirus exposure and HLA in healthy donors (TCRdb year 2017). For the study in its entirety: According to an earlier analysis of 587 of the donors, some 180 million T cells yielded over 90 million unique TCR beta sequences and 276 Gb of sequence data. Roughly 300 gigabases of sequencing data and 70 million to 85 million unique TCR sequences were included in an early release covering roughly 600 HLA-typed donors. The genetic ancestry cluster associated with self-reported Caucasian donors included roughly 84% of the 350 to 500 genotyped donors. The study aimed to test whether cataloging public T cell receptors could reveal signatures of past pathogen exposure. The study profiled the T cell repertoires of 550 to 700 subjects by immunosequencing and related them to cytomegalovirus serostatus. Along with the roughly 670-subject first cohort, a separate validation cohort of over 90 different subjects was used. High-throughput TCR immunosequencing, statistical association of individual TCRs with disease status, and machine learning were combined to predict cytomegalovirus infection status. To study patterns of TCR occurrence, a later analysis re-analyzed previously published TCR beta repertoires from hundreds of donors and added high-resolution HLA genotyping. In the later analysis, no new phenotypic data were used to find candidate immune exposures; instead, reliance was placed on TCR beta sequences and their occurrence across donors. In an earlier analysis of a few hundred of the donors, high-throughput TCR beta sequencing was used to judge whether each TCR beta V gene segment behaved as functional or pseudogenic. Donor age, sex, ethnicity and CMV serostatus were compiled together with the repertoire data. A later genetic analysis took genome-wide SNP genotypes for about three fifths of the 666 donors and used that subset as a discovery cohort. All discovery cohort repertoires had been generated on a single sequencing platform. Class I and class II HLA loci were covered by the typing at four-digit resolution. Typing coverage varied by locus: 629-630 donors for A, B, C, DRB1 and DQB1; under 550 for DQA1; more than 600 for DPA1; roughly 470 for DPB1. Several DR-DQ haplotypes were treated as single units for association and clustering because of strong linkage in the cohort. On average, about 200,000 unique TCR beta nucleotide sequences were sequenced per donor among 398 genotyped donors of the cohort, with 15% to 20% of those sequences being non-productive.

Concerning this clone itself: There is no known antigen for this receptor. No per-base quality is available; no much larger clone lies one base away.

V loses 2 bases, J loses 7 bases, and the germline ends lie 19 bases apart. CDR3 length: 15 amino acids, cysteine to phenylalanine. Here the CDR3 DNA is all that survives: 45 bases in frame from base 1. From a lookup of the germline V gene, CDR1 and CDR2 are SGHDT and YYEEEE. The cohort comprised fewer than 750 healthy bone marrow donors. Cohort members were all nominally healthy when sampled, although unrecorded immune exposures were likely present. The donor tested CMV seronegative, placing the donor among the roughly 400 seronegative members of the cohort. A peripheral blood sample was collected from each donor, and TCR beta sequencing was performed on peripheral blood mononuclear cells. The Qiagen DNeasy Blood Extraction Kit was used to extract genomic DNA from the blood cell samples. Results the study describes overall, beyond this receptor: Three of the identified cytomegalovirus-associated TCR beta chains were confirmed in vitro to be specific for cytomegalovirus antigens. CMV serostatus was the only immune exposure information available for the cohort. Sequencing depth was assumed to be roughly uniform across donors in the presence/absence analyses, though that assumption may not hold. Most CMV-associated TCR beta chains appeared to be HLA-restricted in a later analysis, and the HLA associations seemed to be driven largely by CMV exposure. Strong co-occurrence of HLA alleles, especially DR and DQ, made assigning TCR associations to individual alleles difficult. According to a later analysis, TCR association rates differed among HLA loci, with DRB1 alleles showing the most associated TCRs and HLA-C alleles showing the fewest. In a later analysis, several top co-occurrence clusters were reported to appear linked to parvovirus B19, influenza, CMV and Epstein-Barr virus. According to a later genetic analysis, donors in an Asian-associated ancestry cluster had fewer N-insertions in productive TCRs than the roughly 700-donor mean. In a later analysis, HLA-associated TCR beta chains showed more clonal expansion and lower generation probabilities than non-associated chains that were equally common. Linkage disequilibrium might explain the correlated functional status among segregating V segments, but an unknown experimental factor could not be excluded. Because HLA typing was missing for some donors at each locus, association tests included only the typed subset. Only TCR beta chains were sequenced in this cohort, and the absence of alpha or paired-chain data limited detectable features. A further reported finding was that TCR beta sequences accurately predicted the HLA-A and HLA-B alleles for most subjects in the first cohort. In an earlier analysis of 587 of the donors, most TCR beta V segments appeared in productive rearrangements about 87% or about 30% of the time, broadly matching IMGT annotations. Specific HLA alleles were associated with over 15,000 TCR beta sequences at a false discovery rate of 0.05 in a later analysis. The sequencing pipeline was judged likely to have produced a cluster of highly shared sequence variants as a technical artifact. In both the original and validation cohorts, the classifier was reported to diagnose cytomegalovirus status with high specificity and sensitivity. The authors suggested that the approach could potentially be generalized to other disease states and immunological phenotypes. The earlier analysis of fewer than 750 of the donors excluded over 15 rarely observed V segments, including chromosome 9 orphons, because counts were too low. The study listed over 150 TCR beta chains as associated with cytomegalovirus. Because the 87-base-pair reads could not distinguish some IMGT-functional V segments, including TRBV6-2 and TRBV6-3, those segments were excluded. Across donors, most TCR sequences were observed very rarely, whereas some public TCRs were present in many individuals. An association between a missense DCLRE1C variant and V-gene and J-gene trimming of TCR beta chains was found in a later genetic analysis and replicated in an independent cohort.

Libraries were made using the immunoSEQ multiplex PCR assay. The multiplex PCR relied on a mix of 60 forward primers for TCR Vbeta segments and 13 reverse primers for TCR Jbeta segments. A multiplex PCR assay on genomic DNA amplified the CDR3 region of rearranged TCR beta genes. The amplified TCR beta libraries were sequenced on the Illumina HiSeq System as 87-base-pair reads. Processing in the source paper ran as follows. A later analysis counted tens of millions of unique TCR beta chains across the 550 to 750 repertoires, and around 9.9 million of these chains were shared by at least two donors. To remove PCR and sequencing errors, raw reads were error-corrected and collapsed into unique sequences using a nearest-neighbor algorithm that merged closely related sequences. CDR3 sequences were aligned to IMGT reference sequences to assign V, D and J gene segments. For a sequence to be retained, at least a six-nucleotide match to both a V gene segment and a J gene segment was required. Rearrangements were classified as productive when the CDR3 lacked stop codons and remained in frame with V and J, and all other rearrangements were classified as non-productive. Following IMGT convention, CDR3 was defined as the stretch from the second conserved V-encoded cysteine up to the conserved J-encoded phenylalanine. In an earlier analysis of more than 550 of the donors, sequences lacking an unambiguous match to a single V gene segment were excluded. An earlier analysis of fewer than 750 of the donors called V segments functional above 56.7% productive rearrangements and segregating when the between-donor standard deviation exceeded 5%. To diagnose cytomegalovirus status from the catalog of TCR beta chain sequences, a statistical classification framework was built. V and J gene assignment, in a later analysis, came from comparing TCR nucleotide sequences with IMGT/GENE-DB human TR gene sequences. In a later analysis, CDR3 sequences and most-parsimonious VDJ recombination scenarios were assigned using the TCRdist pipeline. A later analysis defined each TCR beta chain by its CDR3 amino acid sequence plus V-gene family, and excluded reads lacking a unique V-gene family. A later analysis removed several hundred highly shared, low-generation-probability nucleotide sequences to deal with suspected cross-contamination and a sequencing artifact. For each public chain, a later analysis derived a clonal expansion index from normalized ranks of inferred template counts within each repertoire. In a later analysis, generation probabilities were computed with a VDJ recombination model fitted to out-of-frame rearrangements, and the resulting probabilities were checked against IGoR. A later analysis scored TCR-TCR, TCR-HLA and TCR-CMV co-occurrence with hypergeometric tests, applying a repertoire-size bias correction to TCR pairs. In a later analysis, false discovery rates were estimated by permuting HLA or CMV assignments 20 times. In a later analysis, co-occurring TCRs were grouped using DBSCAN, with TCRdist sequence similarity added in when clustering inside HLA-allele-positive subsets. Co-occurrence clustering excluded repertoires with fewer than 30,000 or more than 120,000 public chains, plus five with anomalous nucleotide sharing. TCRdb holds this immuneACCESS table with in-frame rearrangements only. Some clones are missing; in checked studies, unresolved V genes explain under half, and the rest has no known cause. V and J calls and clone size are as listed in that table; D and trimming were resolved from the DNA. Across this sample there are approximately 100,000 clones, with about 80% seen only once. The ten largest clones take up 2% to 3% of the sample.

The rearranged chain carries TRBV5-6 and TRBJ2-7; possibly the D gene is TRBD1, per 6 matching bases. The clonotype was recovered from a female donor in good health and CMV-seronegative. Specimen: PBMCs. The CDR3: CASSFAGTSYREQYF. At the DNA level, the sequence is TGTGCCAGCAGCTTCGCCGGGACATCATATAGGGAGCAGTACTTC.